Reported below is one TCR beta chain. Source study methods: Estimation of nucleated cell counts was performed using reference gene primer amplification. Sequencing used immunoSEQ multiplex PCR; TCRdb keeps in-frame clones, though not all of them. That table supplies the V and J calls and clone size; D and trimming were determined from the DNA. This sample has about 200,000 clones, with approximately 86% found just once. The data were obtained in a study of blood T cell repertoires in COVID-19. On the study more broadly: Spain, Italy and the United States supplied samples that represented acute and convalescent COVID-19. PBMCs, B-cell-depleted T cells, or T cells were the source of the cDNA or gDNA that made up the material.

Enrolment of Seattle patients took place during active infection, and they were followed longitudinally. The receptor's source is a woman in her forties or fifties with COVID-19, enrolled during active disease. Sequencing used peripheral blood.

The CDR3 loop is CASSHPRTSGGDEQYF. DNA of the CDR3: TGCGCCAGCAGCCACCCAAGGACTAGCGGGGGGGACGAGCAGTACTTC. The rearrangement joins TRBV4-1 to TRBJ2-7, with 15 nucleotides matching TRBD2. The CDR3 contains 16 residues. Germline V lookup: CDR1 MGHRA, CDR2 YSYEKL. J lost 5 bases, V lost 3 bases, and 5 bases had no gene match.